The present TCR beta chain was sequenced within a study of CD8 T cells in ankylosing spondylitis. Study results and limitations: Apparently characteristic of ankylosing spondylitis blood was a TCR beta motif (roughly eight highly homologous variants). There was reportedly significant enrichment of clones that were disease-linked in matched ankylosing spondylitis synovial fluid.

Libraries for TCR beta were made by quantitative 5'-RACE with molecular barcodes. TCRdb re-called the 5' RACE reads through MiXCR, storing one row per CDR3 protein. The profile shows about 450,000 distinct CDR3 sequences, roughly a quarter of them singletons. V was clipped by 3 bases and J by 7 bases, with 16 bases between them. The CDR3 spans 15 residues. Per the germline V gene, CDR1 is ENHRY and CDR2 is SYGVKD. Regarding this clonotype: Its target is unknown.

V gene TRBV10-3 combines with J gene TRBJ1-3; TRBD1 is a possible D gene (6 bases). This receptor was obtained from a male donor with ankylosing spondylitis. The sequencing input was blood, either unsorted or a sorted T cell fraction (not recorded which). The CDR3 nucleotides read TGTGCCATCAGTGATACAGGGACCACCGGGAACACCATATATTTT. Residues: CAISDTGTTGNTIYF.